This T cell receptor beta chain emerged from a study of blood T cell repertoires in COVID-19 (dated by TCRdb to 2018 to 2020). Regarding the research as a whole: The collaborator samples originated in the United States, Italy and Spain and spanned the acute and convalescent phases of COVID-19. The prospective study material was composed of cDNA or gDNA derived from T cells, B-cell-depleted T cells, or PBMCs. Subjects who had been exposed to COVID-19, were actively infected with it, or had recovered from it provided the deeply sampled blood TCRbeta repertoires that made up the dataset. A freely available public database, intended as a resource for researchers studying the immune response to SARS-CoV-2, is where the repertoires were released. The samples were drawn from two sources: the first 160 participants of the ongoing ImmuneRACE study, and 1,254 subjects contributed by 6 global collaborators. A de-identified subject ID, COVID-19 status, age in years and sex were almost always included in the sample metadata. Where HLA class I and class II types were available, the types were taken from metadata supplied by the sample provider, not from assay-based typing. The research as a whole found: The quantity of clinical and demographic metadata differed by source and by participant and was supplied without curation.

To note about this clone: No antigen is known for it. Base-call qualities are not available, and no considerably larger clone is one nucleotide away.

Between the V and J ends, shortened by 4 bases and 0 bases respectively, the junction contains 9 bases. Counted from cysteine to phenylalanine, this CDR3 has 14 amino acids. Only the CDR3 portion is preserved as DNA: 42 bases, with reading frame beginning at the first base. CDR1 and CDR2, looked up from the germline V gene, are SGHRS and YFSETQ. The immunoSEQ Assay, a bias-controlled multiplex PCR, was used to amplify TCRbeta CDR3 regions from genomic DNA. The authors' pipeline ran thus. Within the assay, amplification of reference gene primers was used to estimate how many nucleated cells each sample contained. To quantify the absolute abundance of each unique TCRbeta CDR3 rearrangement, sequence reads were collapsed and filtered. Productive Simpson clonality was computed per sample as the square root of Simpson's diversity index over productive rearrangements. Entries here come from immuneACCESS through TCRdb and include only in-frame sequences with V and J called. Some clones fail to appear in such tables; in the studies checked, an unresolved V gene covers under half of the shortfall, and the cause of the remainder is unknown. V and J calls and clone size come straight from that table; D and trimming were deduced from the DNA. Counted in this sample were roughly 190,000 clones; roughly 80% of them appeared once. Under 15% of the sample is taken by the ten largest.

Whole blood was collected in K2EDTA tubes by collaborating institutions according to the institutions' own protocols. For TCRbeta analysis, collaborator samples were shipped as frozen whole blood, as isolated PBMCs, or as DNA extracted from either sample type. This clonotype was sampled from a woman in her forties or fifties with acute or convalescent COVID-19. Sequencing input: peripheral blood. Recombination linked TRBV5-1 to TRBJ2-3; TRBD2 is a weak D gene call, 5 bases matching. The nucleotide sequence reads as follows: TGCGCCAGCAGCGAGGGCCCCAGCACAGATACGCAGTATTTT. Its translation reads: CASSEGPSTDTQYF.